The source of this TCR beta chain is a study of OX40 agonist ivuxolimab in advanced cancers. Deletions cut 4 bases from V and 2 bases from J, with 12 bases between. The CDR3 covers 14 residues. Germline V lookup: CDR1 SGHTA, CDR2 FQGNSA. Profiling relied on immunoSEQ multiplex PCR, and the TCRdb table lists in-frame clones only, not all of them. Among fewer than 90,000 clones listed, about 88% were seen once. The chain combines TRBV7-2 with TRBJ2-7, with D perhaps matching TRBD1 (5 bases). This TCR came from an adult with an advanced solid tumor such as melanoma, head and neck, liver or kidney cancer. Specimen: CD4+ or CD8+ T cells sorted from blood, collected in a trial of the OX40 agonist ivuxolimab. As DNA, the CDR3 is TGTGCCAGCAGCTCTCGGACAATGGCCTACGAGCAGTACTTC. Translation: CASSSRTMAYEQYF.